This paragraph covers one TCR beta chain sequence. Germline V gene sequence: CDR1 MNHEY, CDR2 SMNVEV (reference sequence). The CDR3 sequence is 16 residues long. The V and J ends lost 0 bases and 1 base respectively, with 12 bases between them. A single record per CDR3 protein comes from TCRdb applying MiXCR to the RT-PCR reads. The sample includes about 680,000 distinct CDR3 sequences, over 12% seen only once; the top ten take around 3.3%. This clonotype originated in a female donor in good health, serving as a healthy control. The sample consisted of memory CD4+ T cells from blood. The V call is TRBV27, the J call TRBJ1-1, with no clear D. The chain's CDR3 is CASSLSLRRPNTEAFF. The CDR3 DNA reads TGTGCCAGCAGTTTATCCCTCCGAAGACCGAACACTGAAGCTTTCTTT.